This T cell receptor (beta chain) stems from a study of human T cells and chemical hapten exposure. Described time point: patch test 3, about 24 weeks after DPC sensitization. Treatment specified: therapeutic diphenylcyclopropenone sensitization with weekly scalp DPC. Whole blood that had not been fractionated was the source of extracted total RNA. This clonotype appeared many times. What it binds is unknown. Germline V gives CDR1 DFQATT, CDR2 SNEGSKA (reference sequence). Trimming cost V 6 bases and J 6 bases; bases outside gene matches: 8. The CDR3 has 14 amino acids. Separate cDNA molecules received unique molecular identifiers, which the library attached to them. TCRdb analysed the RACE reads with MiXCR anew, one entry per CDR3 protein. The sample lists 70,000 to 90,000 distinct CDR3 sequences; roughly 10% were seen once. Whole-study results and caveats: TCRs at a frequency above 1 in 1000 stayed unchanged with DPC sensitization.

The receptor was derived from a woman aged 45-60 years with alopecia areata. Some clones in this sample may be carry-over from other donors' samples. The chain links TRBV20-1 to TRBJ1-6; 7 bases align to TRBD1. This specimen consisted of whole blood, obtained in connection with sensitization to the hapten diphenylcyclopropenone (DPC). The CDR3 sequence is CSANRQGSNSPLHF. CDR3 DNA: TGCAGTGCAAACCGACAGGGCAGTAATTCACCCCTCCACTTT.